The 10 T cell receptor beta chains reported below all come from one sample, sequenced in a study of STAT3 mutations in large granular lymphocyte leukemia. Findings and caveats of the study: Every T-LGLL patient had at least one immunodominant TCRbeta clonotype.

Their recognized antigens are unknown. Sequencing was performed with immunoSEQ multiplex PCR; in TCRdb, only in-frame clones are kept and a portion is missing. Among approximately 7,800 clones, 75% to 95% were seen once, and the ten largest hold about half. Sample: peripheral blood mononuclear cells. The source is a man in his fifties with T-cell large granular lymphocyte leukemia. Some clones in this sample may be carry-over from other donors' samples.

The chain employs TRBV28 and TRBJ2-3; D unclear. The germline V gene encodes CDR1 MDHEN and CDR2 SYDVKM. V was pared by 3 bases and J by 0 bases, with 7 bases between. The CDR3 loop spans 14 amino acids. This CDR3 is CASSFGGSTDTQYF. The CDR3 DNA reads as TGTGCCAGCAGTTTTGGTGGGAGCACAGATACGCAGTATTTT.

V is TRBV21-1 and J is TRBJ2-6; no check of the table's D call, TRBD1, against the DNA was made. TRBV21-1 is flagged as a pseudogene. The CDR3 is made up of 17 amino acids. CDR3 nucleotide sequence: TGTGCCAGCCACGGGGACAGGGGTAAGTCTGGGGCCAACGTCCTGACTTTC. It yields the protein CASHGDRGKSGANVLTF.

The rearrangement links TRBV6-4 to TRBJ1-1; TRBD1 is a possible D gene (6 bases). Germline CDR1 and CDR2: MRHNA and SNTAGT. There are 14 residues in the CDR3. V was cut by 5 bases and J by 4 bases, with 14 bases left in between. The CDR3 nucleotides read TGTGCCAGCAGTCCCGGGGGGCAGAGCACTGAAGCTTTCTTT. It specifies CASSPGGQSTEAFF.

The CDR3 DNA follows: TGTGCCAGCAGGATTCGTAGGAGCGGGGGTTCCTACAATGAGCAGTTCTTC. It yields the protein CASRIRRSGGSYNEQFF. The chain combines TRBV28 with TRBJ2-1; TRBD2 matches at 8 bases. There are 17 residues in the CDR3. Per the germline V gene, CDR1 is MDHEN and CDR2 is SYDVKM. J was trimmed by 1 base and V by 6 bases; bases with no gene match: 11.

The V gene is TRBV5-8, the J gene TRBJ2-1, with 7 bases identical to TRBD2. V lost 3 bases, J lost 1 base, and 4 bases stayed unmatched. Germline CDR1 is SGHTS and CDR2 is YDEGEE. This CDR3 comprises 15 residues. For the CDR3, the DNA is TGTGCCAGCAGCTGGCGCGGGAGATCCTACAATGAGCAGTTCTTC. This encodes CASSWRGRSYNEQFF.

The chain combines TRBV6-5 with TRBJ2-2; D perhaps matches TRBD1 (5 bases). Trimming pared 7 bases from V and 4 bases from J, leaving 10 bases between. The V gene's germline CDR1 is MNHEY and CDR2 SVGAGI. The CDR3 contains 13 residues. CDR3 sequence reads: CASTRTGTGELFF. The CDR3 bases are TGTGCCAGCACCAGAACAGGCACCGGGGAGCTGTTTTTT.

The CDR3 sequence: CASGRGQGDEQYF. The CDR3 DNA sequence: TGTGCCAGTGGGAGGGGGCAGGGCGACGAGCAGTACTTC. The chain combines TRBV2 with TRBJ2-7, with D tentatively TRBD1 or TRBD2 (7 bases each). Trimming took 9 bases from V and 5 from J, leaving 17 bases between them. CDR3 length equals 13 residues. Germline V CDR1 and CDR2: SNHLY, FYNNEI.

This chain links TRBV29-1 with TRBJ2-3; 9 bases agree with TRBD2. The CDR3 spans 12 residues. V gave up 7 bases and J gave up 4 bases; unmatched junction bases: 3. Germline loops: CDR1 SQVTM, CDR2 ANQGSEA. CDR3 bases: TGCAGCGGAGCGGGAGGCGCAGATACGCAGTATTTT. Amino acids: CSGAGGADTQYF.

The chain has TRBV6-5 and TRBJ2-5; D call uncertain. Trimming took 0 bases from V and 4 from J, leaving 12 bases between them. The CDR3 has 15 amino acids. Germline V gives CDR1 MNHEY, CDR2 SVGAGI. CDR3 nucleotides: TGTGCCAGCAGTTACTCGATGGTAGGGTCAGAGACCCAGTACTTC. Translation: CASSYSMVGSETQYF.

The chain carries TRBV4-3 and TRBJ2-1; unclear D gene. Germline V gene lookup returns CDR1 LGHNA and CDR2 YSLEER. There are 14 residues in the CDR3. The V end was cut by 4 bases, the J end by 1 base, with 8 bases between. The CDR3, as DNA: TGCGCCAGCAGCCTTGGGCTTTCCTACAATGAGCAGTTCTTC. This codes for CASSLGLSYNEQFF.